This T cell receptor beta chain is drawn from a study of T cell repertoires in cytomegalovirus infection. The wider study: Through public TCR beta signatures, both CMV infection and matching HLA type were indicated.

The CDR3 extends over 15 amino acids. Germline-derived CDR1 and CDR2 are LNHDA and SQIVND (reference sequence). The V end was cut by 5 bases, the J end by 3 bases, with 15 bases between. With respect to this clonotype: Its antigen is as yet unknown.

TCRdb recomputed calls from the reads with MiXCR, one row per CDR3 protein. The sample carries 90,000 to 130,000 distinct CDR3 sequences, about 9.4% recorded once. The TCR originated in a human donor in good health (CMV status not recorded). Some clones in this sample may be carry-over from other donors' samples. The material sequenced was PBMCs, sequenced either directly or after in vitro stimulation (not recorded which). The V and J genes are TRBV19 and TRBJ2-3; weak D call: TRBD2 (7 bases). The CDR3 nucleotides read TGTGCCAGTAGTCGGGGGGCCTATTCGACAGATACGCAGTATTTT. It encodes CASSRGAYSTDTQYF.